This record looks at one T cell receptor beta chain sequence and its context. Its antigen remains unidentified. Base qualities were left out, and no much larger clone turns up one base away. For TCR Vbeta sequencing, memory CD4+ T cells were sorted ex vivo from the peripheral blood of both healthy controls and narcolepsy patients. This sample was included in a study of T cells in narcolepsy (dated by TCRdb to 2017 to 2018). The study in broad terms: Healthy control donors were enrolled in the study alongside patients who had narcolepsy type 1 or type 2 (NT1, NT2). Autoreactive T cells targeting hypocretin neuron self-antigens (hypocretin, TRIB2) were sought in narcolepsy patients, and TCR Vbeta sequencing was used to track clonotypes in blood and CSF.

The protocol used for the library was the immunoSEQ multiplex PCR assay. The table was pulled from immuneACCESS by TCRdb, which kept in-frame rearrangements only. Such tables lose some clones; where checked, under half of the loss comes from unresolved V genes, and the rest has no known cause. This sample comprises fewer than 40,000 clones, roughly 80% of them detected only once. The top ten hold roughly 2.5% of the sample. Overall study results and their limits: Certain blood memory CD4+ repertoires from patients and controls had no sequences that matched autoreactive T cell clones. Plots that compared CSF and blood CD4+ T cell clonotypes from the same patient highlighted HCRT-specific and TRIB2-specific autoreactive clonotypes. Patients and controls had similar numbers of sequenced blood memory CD4+ clonotypes, with averages of some 40,000 in patients and some 36,000 in controls. According to the report, autoreactive clonotypes were detected serially in the blood of the same patients and of different patients, but not in healthy controls.

The sequenced sample consisted of memory (CD45RA-) CD4+ T cells from blood. According to the study, the label for this sample's cell subset or site signals: memory T cells sorted ex vivo from peripheral blood. The source of this sequence is a human donor in good health.

For the CDR3, the sequence is CATSTDAAETQYF. DNA sequence: TGTGCCACCAGCACGGACGCGGCAGAGACCCAGTACTTC. The V gene is TRBV15 and the J gene is TRBJ2-5; the D gene is unclear. Between the V and J ends, shortened by 4 bases and 4 bases respectively, the junction contains 10 bases. CDR1 and CDR2 (LNHNV, YYDKDF) derive from the germline V gene (reference sequence). The CDR3 sequence holds 13 residues, the cysteine and phenylalanine included. The only DNA kept is the CDR3, 39 bases in frame from the first base.